The clone carrying this T cell receptor beta chain was observed a few times. What it binds is unknown. The data derive from a study of T-cell reconstitution after alpha-beta-depleted transplantation in children. Whole-study findings and limits: Surviving recipient T cells and thymic progenitors produced the high day-60 TCRbeta diversity seen in some patients. T-cell numbers and diversity one year post-transplant derived largely from freshly generated T cells.

Preparation of the TCRbeta library was carried out with unique molecular identifiers. TCRdb re-called the PCR reads with MiXCR, one entry per CDR3 protein. The sample contains 200,000 to 250,000 distinct CDR3 sequences, around 7.5% of which appear only once. The CDR3 spans 14 residues. V shed 9 bases, J shed 2 bases, and the junction held 9 bases outside the gene matches. Germline V gene lookup returns CDR1 MNHEY and CDR2 SVGEGT. Sequences were derived from PBMCs, mostly from graft donor cells, sampled 180 days after TCRalphabeta/CD19-depleted stem cell transplant. This sequence was found in a male patient between 5 and 17 years old who had a stem cell transplant for acute lymphoblastic leukemia, so the T cells may come from the graft donor. The V and J genes are TRBV6-2 or TRBV6-3 and TRBJ2-7; 8 bases fit TRBD2. The CDR3 sequence is CASRPGLVTYEQYF. The CDR3 DNA reads as TGTGCCAGTCGTCCGGGACTAGTCACCTACGAGCAGTACTTC.